These 22 T cell receptor beta chains were sequenced from one sample in a study of cytomegalovirus exposure and HLA in healthy donors. Use of 60 Vbeta and 13 Jbeta primers characterized the PCR. Clones were sequenced by immunoSEQ multiplex PCR, and TCRdb holds only the in-frame ones, with some missing. Among some 170,000 clones listed, about three quarters were seen once. Sequenced: PBMCs. The receptors shown here come from a man in his forties or fifties in good health and CMV-seropositive.

This CDR3 reads CAISEQVISTDTQYF. The CDR3 region has the DNA TGTGCCATCAGTGAGCAGGTCATTAGCACAGATACGCAGTATTTT. The chain links TRBV10-3 to TRBJ2-3; unclear D gene. CDR1 is ENHRY, CDR2 SYGVKD, per germline. The V end lost 2 bases, the J end lost 0 bases, and 9 bases lay between the germline ends. The CDR3 is 15 residues long.

The chain links TRBV29-1 to TRBJ1-4, with 7 bases that match TRBD1. Germline-derived CDR1 and CDR2 are SQVTM and ANQGSEA. V shed 4 bases, J shed 5 bases, and the junction held 1 base outside the gene matches. This CDR3 has 12 amino acids. CDR3 sequence: CSVGRGNEKLFF. The CDR3 DNA reads as TGCAGCGTTGGCAGGGGGAATGAAAAACTGTTTTTT.

The chain couples TRBV7-8 to TRBJ1-5, with a weak D call TRBD1 (6 bases). V gave up 0 bases and J gave up 9 bases, with 9 bases separating them. Germline V lookup: CDR1 SGHVS, CDR2 FQNEAQ. The CDR3 sequence is 13 residues long. The CDR3 DNA reads as TGTGCCAGCAGCTTAGCCGGGACACCGCCCCAGCATTTT. It encodes CASSLAGTPPQHF.

The rearrangement links TRBV11-2 to TRBJ2-5; 8 bases are a match to TRBD1. CDR3 length equals 15 residues. Germline trimming cut 5 bases from V and 5 bases from J; bases unmatched to any gene: 10. Germline-derived CDR1 and CDR2 are SGHAT and FQNNGV. DNA for the CDR3: TGTGCCAGCAGCCGCGGGACAGGATGGGGGGAGACCCAGTACTTC. Its protein is CASSRGTGWGETQYF.

The chain couples TRBV27 to TRBJ2-5; possibly TRBD1 for D (6 bases). CDR3 size: 15 residues. Germline V gene data show CDR1 as MNHEY and CDR2 as SMNVEV (reference sequence). V was pared by 6 bases and J by 5 bases, with 19 bases between. CDR3 protein: CASSPGATGIETQYF. The CDR3, as DNA: TGTGCCAGCAGCCCAGGTGCAACAGGGATCGAGACCCAGTACTTC.

The V call is TRBV4-1, the J call TRBJ1-5, with unresolved D. CDR3 length: 14 residues. V was shortened by 3 bases and J by 0 bases, with 6 bases between the two germline ends. The germline V gene encodes CDR1 MGHRA and CDR2 YSYEKL. The CDR3, as DNA: TGCGCCAGCAGCCAGGCCGATAGCAATCAGCCCCAGCATTTT. Its protein product is CASSQADSNQPQHF.

The chain couples TRBV15 to TRBJ2-2; 8 bases are shared with TRBD2. CDR1 and CDR2 from the germline V gene are LNHNV and YYDKDF (reference sequence). V was clipped by 0 bases and J by 4 bases; unmatched bases: 4. The CDR3 length is 16 residues. Written as DNA, the CDR3 is TGTGCCACCAGCAGAGATCGGGGGGGTGGCACCGGGGAGCTGTTTTTT. This translates into CATSRDRGGGTGELFF.

V and J are TRBV27 and TRBJ2-1; no reliable D call. Germline V lookup: CDR1 MNHEY, CDR2 SMNVEV (reference sequence). CDR3 length: 16 residues. Trimming shortened V by 5 bases and J by 7 bases, and 21 bases separated the two germline ends. DNA for the CDR3: TGTGCCAGCAGTACTATCCTTGACCCTATGCGGAATGAGCAGTTCTTC. As protein: CASSTILDPMRNEQFF.

The chain couples TRBV5-1 to TRBJ2-3; TRBD2 matches 8 bases. The CDR3 is 15 amino acids. Trimming at V came to 0 bases and at J to 1 base, leaving 1 base not matched to a gene. Germline V gene data show CDR1 as SGHRS and CDR2 as YFSETQ. The DNA for the CDR3 is TGCGCCAGCAGCTTGGCGACTAGCGGCACAGATACGCAGTATTTT. Its translation is CASSLATSGTDTQYF.

This clone was seen just once. The chain carries TRBV5-5 and TRBJ1-4; 8 bases align to TRBD1. The V and J ends lost 4 bases and 7 bases, in that order; junction bases with no gene match: 9. The length of the CDR3 is 15 residues. Germline V gene lookup returns CDR1 SGHKS and CDR2 YYEKEE (reference sequence). The CDR3 DNA is TGTGCCAGCAGCGTAGCAGGGGGCGGTGGTGAAAAACTGTTTTTT. Translation gives CASSVAGGGGEKLFF.

CDR3 protein: CAGTPGQGAMGQPQHF. The CDR3 DNA reads as TGTGCCGGAACCCCGGGACAGGGGGCGATGGGTCAGCCCCAGCATTTT. This chain links TRBV28 with TRBJ1-5; 12 bases fit TRBD1. In germline, CDR1 is MDHEN, CDR2 SYDVKM. The CDR3 runs 16 residues. Unmatched junction bases numbered 14, after V lost 11 bases and J lost 6 bases.

The chain uses TRBV19 and TRBJ1-6; no firm D call. The V gene lost 5 bases and the J gene lost 4 bases, with 15 bases spanning the gap. Germline lookup yields CDR1 LNHDA and CDR2 SQIVND (reference sequence). The CDR3 spans 16 residues. CDR3 region: CASSGQLATYNSPLHF. DNA for the CDR3: TGTGCCAGTAGTGGGCAGCTCGCCACTTATAATTCACCCCTCCACTTT.

This rearrangement joins TRBV6-1 to TRBJ2-2, with no clear D. The germline V gene has CDR1 MNHNS and CDR2 SASEGT. Trimming pared 5 bases from V and 6 bases from J, leaving 13 bases between. The CDR3 covers 14 residues. Here the CDR3 DNA reads TGTGCCAGCAGTTCGGAGACGATTGCCGGGGAGCTGTTTTTT. This sequence encodes CASSSETIAGELFF.

This clone was detected only a few times. The chain carries TRBV5-1 and TRBJ1-1; 7 nucleotides match TRBD1. The CDR3 covers 14 residues. Germline V gives CDR1 SGHRS, CDR2 YFSETQ. The V and J ends lost 5 bases and 0 bases, in that order; junction bases with no gene match: 4. DNA for the CDR3: TGCGCCAGCAGGGACAGGACCATGAACACTGAAGCTTTCTTT. This gives the protein CASRDRTMNTEAFF.

The sample holds a few counts of this clone. The chain links TRBV10-3 to TRBJ1-6; 8 bases fit TRBD1. CDR1 ENHRY and CDR2 SYGVKD come from the germline V gene. There are 15 residues in the CDR3. The junction had 19 bases not matched to a gene; V was cut back by 10 bases and J by 14 bases. The CDR3 nucleotides read TGTGCCACAAGGGAGAGGACAGGGCAGAAAGAGGCCCTCCACTTT. Protein sequence: CATRERTGQKEALHF.

This clone was recorded a few times. This chain uses TRBV5-5 with TRBJ2-3; D might be TRBD1 (6 bases). The V gene's germline CDR1 is SGHKS and CDR2 YYEKEE (reference sequence). Trimming stripped 0 bases from V and 4 bases from J, with 9 bases between. The CDR3 sequence is 14 residues long. CDR3 in DNA: TGTGCCAGCAGCTTGGAGGGGGTGGCAGATACGCAGTATTTT. Encoded protein: CASSLEGVADTQYF.

This clone was detected a few times. The V call is TRBV19, the J call TRBJ1-2; tentative D call: TRBD1 (5 bases). Germline V gene data show CDR1 as LNHDA and CDR2 as SQIVND (reference sequence). This CDR3 region has 13 residues. Trimming cost V 4 bases and J 4 bases, with 10 bases left between them. This CDR3 reads CASSTQGTYGYTF. The CDR3, as DNA: TGTGCCAGTAGTACCCAGGGAACCTATGGCTACACCTTC.

On this clone: A junction boundary mismatches the germline segment, possibly from a read error. The V and J genes are TRBV2 and TRBJ2-6; 9 nucleotides match TRBD1. Per the germline V gene, CDR1 is SNHLY and CDR2 is FYNNEI. This CDR3 region has 16 residues. CDR3 DNA: TGTGCCAGCACGCCGGGACAGGGCGCTGGGGCCAACGGCCTGACTTTC. Encoded protein: CASTPGQGAGANGLTF.

The chain carries TRBV5-1 and TRBJ2-5, with 9 bases fitting TRBD2. Germline CDR1 SGHRS, CDR2 YFSETQ. The J segment lost 5 bases and the V segment lost 0 bases, leaving 8 bases of the junction unmatched. CDR3 size: 16 residues. In DNA form, the CDR3 reads TGCGCCAGCAGCTTGGTGGGTAGCGGGAGAGTGGAGACCCAGTACTTC. Residues: CASSLVGSGRVETQYF.

This clone has a single count. The V and J genes are TRBV29-1 and TRBJ2-5; D remains unclear. Trimming took off 6 bases at V and 5 bases at J, with 10 bases between the two ends. Germline-derived CDR1 and CDR2 are SQVTM and ANQGSEA. CDR3 length equals 11 residues. The CDR3 coding sequence is TGCAGCGTACCATCCGGGGAGACCCAGTACTTC. It yields the protein CSVPSGETQYF.

This clone was counted once. The chain recombines TRBV5-1 with TRBJ1-1; possible D gene TRBD1, 5 bases. Germline V gene lookup returns CDR1 SGHRS and CDR2 YFSETQ. V gave up 6 bases and J gave up 1 base, with 16 bases separating them. CDR3 length: 15 residues. CDR3 loop: CASTMIGVGNTEAFF. As DNA, the CDR3 is TGCGCCAGCACTATGATAGGGGTTGGGAACACTGAAGCTTTCTTT.

The rearrangement uses TRBV27 and TRBJ2-7; TRBD2 agrees at 11 bases. The trim removed 6 bases at V and 5 bases at J, leaving 12 bases unmatched. The V gene's germline CDR1 is MNHEY and CDR2 SMNVEV (reference sequence). The CDR3 sequence is 16 residues long. In DNA form, the CDR3 reads TGTGCCAGCAGCTCAGGTCGACTAGCGGGACTAAACGAGCAGTACTTC. This sequence encodes CASSSGRLAGLNEQYF.